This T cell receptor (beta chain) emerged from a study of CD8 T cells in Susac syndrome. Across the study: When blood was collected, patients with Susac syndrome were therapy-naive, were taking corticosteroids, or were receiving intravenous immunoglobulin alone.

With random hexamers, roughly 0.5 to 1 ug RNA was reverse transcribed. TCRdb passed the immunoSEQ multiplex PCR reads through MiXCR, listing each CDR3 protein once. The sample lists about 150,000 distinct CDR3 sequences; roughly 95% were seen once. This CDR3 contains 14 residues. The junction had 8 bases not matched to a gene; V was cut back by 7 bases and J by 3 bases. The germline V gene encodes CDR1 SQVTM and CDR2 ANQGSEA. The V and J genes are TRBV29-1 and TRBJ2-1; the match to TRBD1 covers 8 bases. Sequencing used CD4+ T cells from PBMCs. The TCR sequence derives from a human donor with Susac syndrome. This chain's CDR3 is CSGDPGQGYNEQFF. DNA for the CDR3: TGCAGCGGCGACCCAGGACAGGGCTACAATGAGCAGTTCTTC.